The clone carrying this T cell receptor beta chain has only one observation. Its matching antigen is unknown. The CDR3 has 13 residues. Germline CDR1 and CDR2: KGHDR and SFDVKD. V was clipped by 5 bases and J by 3 bases, with 10 bases between them. This sample stems from a study of T cell responses to AZD1222 COVID-19 vaccine. Study observations and caveats: All repertoire sampling was performed exclusively after the peak T cell response. Epitopes outside B.1.351 and B.1.1.7 mutated regions reportedly drew nearly half of spike TCRs. Clonal diversity may have been underestimated, and the donors were mostly white British, with more females than males. Among vaccine-associated CD4 TCRs, coverage spanned spike, with dominance at 160-218 and 743-854.

TCRdb's table, derived via immunoSEQ multiplex PCR, lists solely in-frame clones and lacks some. Among about 170,000 clones listed, around 90% were seen once. The V and J genes are TRBV24-1 and TRBJ2-7; D might be TRBD2 (5 bases). The receptor's source is an adult in good health. The sequencing here drew on peripheral blood, taken on day 0 of AZD1222 vaccination. The CDR3 DNA follows: TGTGCCACCAGTGGGCCCCGGGGCTACGAGCAGTACTTC. Amino acid sequence: CATSGPRGYEQYF.